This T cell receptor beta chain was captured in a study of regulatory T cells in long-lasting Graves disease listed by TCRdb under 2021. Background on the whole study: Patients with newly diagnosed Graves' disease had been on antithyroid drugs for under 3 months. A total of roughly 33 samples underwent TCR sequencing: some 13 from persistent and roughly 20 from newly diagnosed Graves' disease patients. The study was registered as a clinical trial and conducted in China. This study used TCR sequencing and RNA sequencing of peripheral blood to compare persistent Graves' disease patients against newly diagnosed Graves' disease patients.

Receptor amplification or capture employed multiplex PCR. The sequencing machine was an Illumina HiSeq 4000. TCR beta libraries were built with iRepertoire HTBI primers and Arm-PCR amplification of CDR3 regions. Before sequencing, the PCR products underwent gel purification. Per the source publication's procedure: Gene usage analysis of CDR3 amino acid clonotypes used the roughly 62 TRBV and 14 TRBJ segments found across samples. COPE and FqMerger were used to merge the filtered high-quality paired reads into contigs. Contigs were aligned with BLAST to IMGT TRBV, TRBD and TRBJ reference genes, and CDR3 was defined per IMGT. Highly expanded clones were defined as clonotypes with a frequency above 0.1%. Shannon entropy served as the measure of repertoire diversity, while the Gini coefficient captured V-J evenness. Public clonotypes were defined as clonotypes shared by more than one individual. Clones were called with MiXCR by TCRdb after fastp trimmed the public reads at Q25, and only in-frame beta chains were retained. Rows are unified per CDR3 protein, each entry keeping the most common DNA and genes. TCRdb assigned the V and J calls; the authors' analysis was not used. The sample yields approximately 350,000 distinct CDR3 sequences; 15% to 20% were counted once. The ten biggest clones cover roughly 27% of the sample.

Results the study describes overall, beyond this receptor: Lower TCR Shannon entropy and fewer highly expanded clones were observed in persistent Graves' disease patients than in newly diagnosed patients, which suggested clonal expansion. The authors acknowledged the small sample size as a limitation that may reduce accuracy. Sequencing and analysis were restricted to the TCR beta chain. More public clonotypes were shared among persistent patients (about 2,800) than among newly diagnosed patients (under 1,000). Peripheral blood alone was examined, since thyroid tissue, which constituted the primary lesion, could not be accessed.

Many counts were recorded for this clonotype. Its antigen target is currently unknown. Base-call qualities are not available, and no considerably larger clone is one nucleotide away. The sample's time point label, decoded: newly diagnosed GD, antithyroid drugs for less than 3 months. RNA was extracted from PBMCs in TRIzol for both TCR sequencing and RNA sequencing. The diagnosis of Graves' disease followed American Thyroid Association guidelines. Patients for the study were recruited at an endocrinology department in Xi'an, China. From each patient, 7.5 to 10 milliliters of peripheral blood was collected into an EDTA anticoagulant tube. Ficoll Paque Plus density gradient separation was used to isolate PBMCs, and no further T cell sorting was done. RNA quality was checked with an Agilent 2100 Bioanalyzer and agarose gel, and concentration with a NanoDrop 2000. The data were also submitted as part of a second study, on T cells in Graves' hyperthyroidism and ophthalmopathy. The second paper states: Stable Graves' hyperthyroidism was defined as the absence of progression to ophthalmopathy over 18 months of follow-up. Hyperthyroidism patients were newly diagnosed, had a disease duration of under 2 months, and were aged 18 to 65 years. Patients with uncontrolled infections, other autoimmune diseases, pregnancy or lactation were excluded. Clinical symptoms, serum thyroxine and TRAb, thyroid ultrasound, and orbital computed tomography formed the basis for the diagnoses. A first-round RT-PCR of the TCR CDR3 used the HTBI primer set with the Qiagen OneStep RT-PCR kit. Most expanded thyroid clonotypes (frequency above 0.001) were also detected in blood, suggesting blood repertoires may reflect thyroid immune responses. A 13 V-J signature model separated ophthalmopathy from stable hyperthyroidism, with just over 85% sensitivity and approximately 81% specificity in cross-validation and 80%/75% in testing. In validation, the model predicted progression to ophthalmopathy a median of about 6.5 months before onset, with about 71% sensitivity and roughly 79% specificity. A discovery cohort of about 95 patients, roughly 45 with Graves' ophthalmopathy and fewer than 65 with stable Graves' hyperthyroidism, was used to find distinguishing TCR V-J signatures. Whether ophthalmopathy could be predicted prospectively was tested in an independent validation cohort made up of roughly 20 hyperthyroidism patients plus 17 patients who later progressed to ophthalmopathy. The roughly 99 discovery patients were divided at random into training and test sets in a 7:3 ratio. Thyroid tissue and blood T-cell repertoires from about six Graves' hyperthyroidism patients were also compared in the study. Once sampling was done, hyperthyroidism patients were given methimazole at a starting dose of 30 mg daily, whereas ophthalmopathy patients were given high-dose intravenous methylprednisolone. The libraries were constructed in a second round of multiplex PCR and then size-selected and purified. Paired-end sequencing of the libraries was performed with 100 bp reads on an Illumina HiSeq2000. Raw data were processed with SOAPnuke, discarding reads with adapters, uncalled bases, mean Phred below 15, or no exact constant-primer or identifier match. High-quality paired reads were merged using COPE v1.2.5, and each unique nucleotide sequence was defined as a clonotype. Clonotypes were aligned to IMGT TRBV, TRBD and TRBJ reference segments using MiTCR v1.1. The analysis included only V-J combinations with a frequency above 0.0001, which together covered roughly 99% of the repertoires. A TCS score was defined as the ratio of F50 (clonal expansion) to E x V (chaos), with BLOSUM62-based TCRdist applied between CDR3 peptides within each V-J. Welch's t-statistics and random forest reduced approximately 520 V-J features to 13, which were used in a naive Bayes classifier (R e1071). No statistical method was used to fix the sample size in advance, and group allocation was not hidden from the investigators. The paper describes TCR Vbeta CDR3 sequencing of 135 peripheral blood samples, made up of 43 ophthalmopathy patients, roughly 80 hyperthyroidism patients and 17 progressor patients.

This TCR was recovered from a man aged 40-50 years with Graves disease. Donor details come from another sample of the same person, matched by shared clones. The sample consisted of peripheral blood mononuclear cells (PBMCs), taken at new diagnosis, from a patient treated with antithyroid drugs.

The DNA sequence is as follows: TGTGCCAGCAGTCCCGCCCCTGACAGGCATCAGCAGTACTTC. This encodes CASSPAPDRHQQYF. The chain employs TRBV6-1 and TRBJ2-7; the best D guess is TRBD1, with 6 bases matching. V is clipped by 5 bases and J by 8 bases, and the sequence between their germline boundaries is 19 bases long. From the germline V gene, CDR1 is MNHNS and CDR2 is SASEGT. Counted from cysteine to phenylalanine, this CDR3 has 14 amino acids. Only CDR3 DNA remains: 42 bases, in frame from the first base.